This TCR beta chain was captured in a study of blood T cells in healthy people across ages. Background on the study: Using template switching, researchers captured about one barcoded beta molecule for each two T cells.

The authors ran a second PCR of about 7 to 11 cycles using a sample-barcoded 5' primer and a J-beta primer mix. All cDNA molecules were each tagged by a template-switch adaptor with 12 random nucleotides. TCRdb reprocessed the 5' RACE reads with MiXCR, giving one entry per CDR3 protein. Of 1.5 million to 2 million distinct CDR3 sequences in the sample, roughly 30% were seen once. This clonotype was found a few times. Its specificity is unknown. Germline CDR1 SGHNT, CDR2 YENEEA. With V trimmed by 2 bases and J by 1 base, 11 bases remained unmatched. This CDR3 contains 18 residues. The study, taken as a whole, reports: The unknown donor CMV status may have confounded expanded clonotype changes.

Sequencing used blood. The receptor comes from a woman aged 25 to 45 in good health. The rearrangement joins TRBV11-3 to TRBJ2-3; TRBD2 matches at 8 bases. CDR3 nucleotides: TGTGCCAGCAGCTTAACCTTAGCGGGGAGCTTAGGCACAGATACGCAGTATTTT. Translating gives CASSLTLAGSLGTDTQYF.